The following is a T cell receptor (beta chain) sequence with its context. Antigen unknown. Sequenced material consisted of expressed TCRB transcripts (all of the isolated RNA was reverse transcribed). Sequenced by immunoSEQ multiplex PCR; TCRdb stores in-frame clones only, minus some. The data contain almost 350,000 clones, around 19% of them singletons. This sample stems from a study of beta chain features in type 1 diabetes. At the level of the study: Regarding age, gender and cell yields, patients proved similar to healthy donors. All samples together contributed 85 million to 120 million sorted cells for examination. Study-wide findings and caveats: Within each of all four CD4+ subsets, Type 1 diabetes patients had TCRB CDR3s that were moderately but significantly shorter.

Germline V gene data show CDR1 as GTSNPN and CDR2 as SVGIG (reference sequence). The CDR3 covers 12 residues. The chain combines TRBV30 with TRBJ2-6; possibly TRBD2 for D (6 bases). The receptor's source is a woman in her late teens or twenties in good health. The source material was naive CD4+ T cells from blood. The CDR3 nucleotides read TGTGCTTTCGGAGGGGGGGCCAACGTCCTGACTTTC. Its protein is CAFGGGANVLTF.